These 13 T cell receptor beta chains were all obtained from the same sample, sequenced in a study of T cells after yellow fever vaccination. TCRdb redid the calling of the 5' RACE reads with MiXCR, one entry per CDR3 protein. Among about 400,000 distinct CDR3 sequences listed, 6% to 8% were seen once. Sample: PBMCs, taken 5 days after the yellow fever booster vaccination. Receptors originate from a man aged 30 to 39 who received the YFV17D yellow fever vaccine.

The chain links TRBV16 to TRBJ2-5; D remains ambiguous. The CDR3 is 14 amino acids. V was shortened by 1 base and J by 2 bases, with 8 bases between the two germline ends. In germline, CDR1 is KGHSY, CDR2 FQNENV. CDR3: CASSQYNPQETQYF. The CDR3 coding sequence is TGTGCCAGCAGCCAATACAACCCGCAAGAGACCCAGTACTTC.

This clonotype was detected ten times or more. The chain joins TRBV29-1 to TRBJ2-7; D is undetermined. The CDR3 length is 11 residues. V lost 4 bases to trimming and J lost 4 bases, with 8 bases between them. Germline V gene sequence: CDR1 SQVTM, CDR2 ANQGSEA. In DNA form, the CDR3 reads TGCAGCGTTGGGGCAGCGTACGAGCAGTACTTC. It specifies CSVGAAYEQYF.

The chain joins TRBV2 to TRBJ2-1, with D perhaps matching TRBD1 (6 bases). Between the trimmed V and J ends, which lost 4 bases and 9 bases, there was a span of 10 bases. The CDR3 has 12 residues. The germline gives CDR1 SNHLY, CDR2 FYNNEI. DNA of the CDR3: TGTGCCAGCAGTGGGACAGCCTCTGAGCAGTTCTTC. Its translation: CASSGTASEQFF.

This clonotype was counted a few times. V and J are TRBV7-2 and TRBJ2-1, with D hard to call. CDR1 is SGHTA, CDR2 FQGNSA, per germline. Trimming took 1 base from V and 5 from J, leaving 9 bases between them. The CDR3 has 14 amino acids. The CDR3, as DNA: TGTGCCAGCAGCTTAGTTAGCTGGAACAATGAGCAGTTCTTC. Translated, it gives CASSLVSWNNEQFF.

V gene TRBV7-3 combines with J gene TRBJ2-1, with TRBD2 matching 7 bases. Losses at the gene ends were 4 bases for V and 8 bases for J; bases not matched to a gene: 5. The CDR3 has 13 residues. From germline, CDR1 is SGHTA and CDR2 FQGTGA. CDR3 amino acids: CASSWTRGYEQFF. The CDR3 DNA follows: TGTGCCAGCAGCTGGACTAGGGGCTATGAGCAGTTCTTC.

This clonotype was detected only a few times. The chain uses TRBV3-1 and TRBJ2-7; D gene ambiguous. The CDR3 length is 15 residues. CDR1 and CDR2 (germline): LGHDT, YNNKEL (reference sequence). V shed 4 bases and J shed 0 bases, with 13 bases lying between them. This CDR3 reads CASSLSYQSSYEQYF. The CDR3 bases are TGTGCCAGCAGCCTCTCGTACCAAAGCTCCTACGAGCAGTACTTC.

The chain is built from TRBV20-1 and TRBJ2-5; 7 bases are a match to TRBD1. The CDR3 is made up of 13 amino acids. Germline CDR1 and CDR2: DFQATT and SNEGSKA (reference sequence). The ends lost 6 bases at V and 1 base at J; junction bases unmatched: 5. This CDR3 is CSAKGTVQETQYF. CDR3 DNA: TGCAGTGCGAAAGGGACAGTCCAAGAGACCCAGTACTTC.

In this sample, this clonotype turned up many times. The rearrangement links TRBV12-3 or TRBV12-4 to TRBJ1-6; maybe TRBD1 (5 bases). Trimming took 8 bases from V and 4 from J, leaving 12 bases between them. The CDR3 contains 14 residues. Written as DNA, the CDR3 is TGTGCCAGCGGGAGGGGCGCTTATAATTCACCCCTCCACTTT. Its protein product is CASGRGAYNSPLHF.

The DNA of the CDR3 is TGTGCCAGCGGACCACAGGGGTCTGGAAACACCATATATTTT. It codes for CASGPQGSGNTIYF. V is TRBV7-2 and J is TRBJ1-3; 7 bases align to TRBD1. The CDR3 is made up of 14 amino acids. The V gene's germline CDR1 is SGHTA and CDR2 FQGNSA. V gave up 8 bases and J gave up 1 base; unmatched junction bases: 5.

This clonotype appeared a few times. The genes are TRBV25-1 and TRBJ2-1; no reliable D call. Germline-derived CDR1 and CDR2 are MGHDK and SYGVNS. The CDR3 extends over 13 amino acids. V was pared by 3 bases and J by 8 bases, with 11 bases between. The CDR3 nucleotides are TGTGCCAGCAGTGACCACAGTTACTATGAGCAGTTCTTC. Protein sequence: CASSDHSYYEQFF.

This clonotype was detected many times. CDR3 in amino acids: CASSPPAGGKYGYTF. The CDR3 DNA is TGCGCCAGCAGCCCCCCTGCGGGGGGCAAGTATGGCTACACCTTC. The chain employs TRBV5-1 and TRBJ1-2, with D perhaps matching TRBD1 (6 bases). Trimming left V 4 bases short and J 5 bases short, with 18 bases between. The CDR3 is made up of 15 amino acids. Germline loops: CDR1 SGHRS, CDR2 YFSETQ.

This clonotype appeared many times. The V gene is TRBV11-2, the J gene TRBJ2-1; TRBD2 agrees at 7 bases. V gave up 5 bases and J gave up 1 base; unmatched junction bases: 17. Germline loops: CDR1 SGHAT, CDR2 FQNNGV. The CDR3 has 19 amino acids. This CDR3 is CASSVLKGGRARSYNEQFF. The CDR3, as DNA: TGTGCCAGCAGCGTCCTCAAAGGAGGGAGGGCCCGTTCCTACAATGAGCAGTTCTTC.

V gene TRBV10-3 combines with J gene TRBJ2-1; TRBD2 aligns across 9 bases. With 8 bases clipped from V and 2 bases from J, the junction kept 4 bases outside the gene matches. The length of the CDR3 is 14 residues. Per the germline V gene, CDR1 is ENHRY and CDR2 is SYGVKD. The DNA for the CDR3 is TGTGCCATCCTGGCTAGCGGGGCCTACAATGAGCAGTTCTTC. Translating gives CAILASGAYNEQFF.